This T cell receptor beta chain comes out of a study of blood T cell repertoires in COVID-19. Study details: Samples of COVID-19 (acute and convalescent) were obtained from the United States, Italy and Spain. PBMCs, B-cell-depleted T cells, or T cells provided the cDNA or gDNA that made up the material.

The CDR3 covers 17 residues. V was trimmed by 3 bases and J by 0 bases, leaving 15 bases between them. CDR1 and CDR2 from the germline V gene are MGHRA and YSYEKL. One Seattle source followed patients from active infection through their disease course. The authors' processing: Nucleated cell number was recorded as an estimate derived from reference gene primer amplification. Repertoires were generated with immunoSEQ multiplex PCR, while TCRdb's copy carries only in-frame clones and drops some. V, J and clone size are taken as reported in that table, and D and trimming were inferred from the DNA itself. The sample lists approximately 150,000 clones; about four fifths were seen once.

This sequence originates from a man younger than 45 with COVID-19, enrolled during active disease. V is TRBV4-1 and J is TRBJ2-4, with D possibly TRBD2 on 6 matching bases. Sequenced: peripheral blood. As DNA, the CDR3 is TGCGCCAGCAGCCACGTCGGGACTCTGGTAGCCAAAAACATTCAGTACTTC. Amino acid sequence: CASSHVGTLVAKNIQYF.